These T cell receptor beta chains were read from a single sample in a study of identical twins. TCRdb analysed the 5' RACE reads with MiXCR anew, one entry per CDR3 protein. This table has about 460,000 distinct CDR3 sequences, 12% to 15% appearing once. The data were also submitted as part of a second study, on yellow fever vaccine responses in identical twins.

Sequencing was performed on CD4+ T cells sorted from blood. These TCRs come from a woman under 30 in good health. The CDR3 runs from the conserved cysteine through the conserved F or W. The D gene is left open where the match is weak. Not every row has a clone size; where given, it reads once, few, many or a size class.

size,V,J,D,CDR3,DNA
many,TRBV10-2,TRBJ2-5,-,CASSESMERQETQYF,TGCGCCAGCAGTGAGTCTATGGAGCGGCAAGAGACCCAGTACTTC
few,TRBV11-2,TRBJ1-2,-,CASSLGPGPNYGYTF,TGTGCCAGCAGCTTAGGGCCGGGCCCCAACTATGGCTACACCTTC
few,TRBV29-1,TRBJ1-4,-,CSVLDHHGGEKLFF,TGCAGCGTTCTCGACCACCACGGCGGTGAAAAACTGTTTTTT
few,TRBV11-2,TRBJ2-1,-,CASRGLGLSSYNEQFF,TGTGCCAGCAGAGGATTAGGTCTTAGCTCCTACAATGAGCAGTTCTTC
-,TRBV7-9,TRBJ2-2,TRBD1,CASRNWGTGLTGELFF,TGTGCCAGCAGAAACTGGGGGACAGGACTCACCGGGGAGCTGTTTTTT
few,TRBV7-8,TRBJ2-3,TRBD2,CASSPGLAGVELNWDTQYF,TGTGCCAGCAGCCCGGGACTAGCGGGAGTAGAGTTAAATTGGGATACGCAGTATTTT
few,TRBV7-9,TRBJ2-5,-,CASSLAHELPETQYF,TGTGCCAGCAGCTTAGCGCACGAGCTTCCAGAGACCCAGTACTTC
few,TRBV6-1,TRBJ1-1,-,CASMTAAVSSAFF,TGTGCCAGCATGACGGCCGCTGTCTCATCAGCTTTCTTT
-,TRBV20-1,TRBJ2-3,TRBD2,CSARGSGGSTDTQYF,TGCAGTGCTAGAGGTAGCGGGGGGAGCACAGATACGCAGTATTTT
-,TRBV7-2,TRBJ2-7,TRBD2,CASSLASGRIPHEQYF,TGTGCCAGCAGCTTAGCCAGCGGGAGGATTCCCCACGAGCAGTACTTC
many,TRBV15,TRBJ1-3,-,CATSRAGAGNTIYF,TGTGCCACCAGCAGGGCCGGGGCTGGAAACACCATATATTTT
few,TRBV19,TRBJ2-1,-,CASSTQRAFDNEQFF,TGTGCCAGTAGTACGCAGCGGGCTTTCGACAATGAGCAGTTCTTC
-,TRBV10-3,TRBJ2-5,TRBD2,CAISESRAGGGQETQYF,TGTGCCATCAGTGAATCCCGAGCGGGAGGCGGCCAAGAGACCCAGTACTTC
-,TRBV5-1,TRBJ2-7,-,CASSSDGSYEQYF,TGCGCCAGCAGCTCCGACGGGTCCTACGAGCAGTACTTC
few,TRBV12-3/TRBV12-4,TRBJ1-1,-,CASARDLLNTEAFF,TGTGCCAGCGCGCGGGACCTGTTGAACACTGAAGCTTTCTTT
-,TRBV5-6,TRBJ2-3,TRBD1,CASSLNRGQRTDTQYF,TGTGCCAGCAGCTTGAACAGGGGGCAACGCACAGATACGCAGTATTTT
few,TRBV24-1,TRBJ2-1,-,CATSDPSSTPYNEQFF,TGTGCCACCAGTGACCCCTCGAGCACACCCTACAATGAGCAGTTCTTC
few,TRBV6-1,TRBJ1-1,TRBD1,CASSETVDRAEAFF,TGTGCCAGCAGTGAAACCGTCGACAGGGCTGAAGCTTTCTTT
few,TRBV9,TRBJ2-7,-,CASSVSPLGYEQYF,TGTGCCAGCAGCGTATCCCCCTTAGGCTACGAGCAGTACTTC
few,TRBV28,TRBJ2-7,-,CASRPPGTGSYEQYF,TGTGCCAGCAGACCTCCCGGGACTGGATCCTACGAGCAGTACTTC
-,TRBV4-2,TRBJ2-1,-,CASNYGSYNEQFF,TGTGCCAGCAACTATGGATCCTACAATGAGCAGTTCTTC
few,TRBV6-2/TRBV6-3,TRBJ1-1,TRBD1,CASTQTGGFAEAFF,TGTGCCAGCACTCAGACAGGGGGATTCGCTGAAGCTTTCTTT
-,TRBV3-1,TRBJ2-7,TRBD1,CASSHAGQGANEQYF,TGTGCCAGCAGCCATGCGGGACAGGGGGCGAACGAGCAGTACTTC
few,TRBV27,TRBJ2-3,TRBD2,CASSPRGLAGGRGPDTQYF,TGTGCCAGCAGCCCTCGAGGACTAGCGGGAGGGAGGGGCCCAGATACGCAGTATTTT
-,TRBV20-1,TRBJ2-7,TRBD1,CSALYIPGQGYEQYF,TGCAGTGCTCTATACATCCCGGGACAGGGCTACGAGCAGTACTTC
-,TRBV12-3/TRBV12-4,TRBJ1-4,-,CASSLTGKYEKLFF,TGTGCCAGCAGTCTAACAGGAAAATATGAAAAACTGTTTTTT
few,TRBV18,TRBJ2-1,-,CASSPVTTEQFF,TGTGCCAGCTCACCAGTCACTACTGAGCAGTTCTTC